Detailed here is one T cell receptor (beta chain). This clone was picked up one time. No cognate antigen has been identified for it. The record has no base qualities; no much larger clone is one base away. Other DNA sequences of this sample code for an identical CDR3. The data stem from a study of graft-versus-host responses after intestinal transplantation (dated by TCRdb to the early 2020s). At the level of the whole study: Multivisceral, liver-intestinal, or isolated intestinal transplants were received by the recipients. The cohort enrolled around 23 intestinal transplant recipients including one retransplant, and a few patients lacking pretransplant specimens were excluded. Samples from a few later patients were sequenced in-house on an Illumina MiSeq with MiXCR processing rather than by the commercial service. Donor T cell macrochimerism was defined as a peak of at least 4% donor T cells among recipient peripheral blood mononuclear cells. Every recipient was given anti-thymocyte globulin induction, then maintenance tacrolimus and steroids for roughly 3 years. Graft-versus-host and host-versus-graft alloreactive T cell clones were tracked in the graft, circulation and bone marrow after intestinal transplantation using bulk TCR-beta CDR3 sequencing. Alloreactive clones were identified by sequencing pre-transplant mixed lymphocyte reaction products and comparing them with unstimulated pre-transplant donor and recipient T cells. Study-wide conclusions, independent of this receptor: Conclusions were limited by the relatively low number and heterogeneity of intestinal transplant patients. Early after transplant, peak levels of circulating GvH clones were found to be associated with declines in HvG clones. GvH clones were detected in recipient bone marrow, and some appeared earlier in ileal mucosa or blood, consistent with an intestinal mucosal origin. In patients with donor T cell macrochimerism, the allografts had high GvH to HvG T cell clonal ratios.

In the first month after transplant, blood samples were collected up to 4 times, and after that at least monthly when available. Library generation was performed with the immunoSEQ multiplex PCR assay. For most patients, high-throughput TCR-beta CDR3 sequencing of genomic DNA was performed by Adaptive Biotechnologies. In the paper's pipeline: TCR sequencing data were retrieved from Adaptive's ImmunoSEQ software for 15 to 20 patients, whereas a few other patients were processed with MiXCR and VDJtools. CDR3 nucleotide sequences shared between donor and recipient were removed because their origin could not be assigned. At least 2-fold expansion over unstimulated cells and a minimum CFSE-low frequency of 0.002% (template counts) or 0.001% (read counts) were required for clones to be classified as alloreactive. Mappable clones were those detected in sequenced pre-transplant spleen, lymph node, or MLR CFSE-low populations of the donor or recipient. The cumulative frequency of alloreactive clones was calculated as a percentage of all sequences, weighted by copy number. This is the immuneACCESS table as TCRdb keeps it, with only in-frame sequences that have V and J called. A part of the clones is gone; compared with another copy, unresolved V genes explain less than half, and the rest is unexplained. V and J calls and clone size are copied from that table; D and trimming were computed from the DNA. In all, the sample holds nearly 100,000 clones, and 90% of those were seen once. The ten largest clones add up to around 15% of the sample.

The source material was PBMCs, sampled 450 to 480 days after intestinal transplant. This clonotype originated in a human patient who received an intestinal transplant, so some T cells may come from the graft donor.

The CDR3 corresponds to CASSPGSNQPQHF. The nucleotide sequence is given as TGTGCCAGCTCACCTGGTAGCAATCAGCCCCAGCATTTT. The sequence is built from TRBV18 and TRBJ1-5, with the D segment identity uncertain. V drops 3 bases and J drops 0 bases, leaving 3 bases in between. CDR1 and CDR2, per the germline V gene, are KGHSH and LQKENI. Measured from the cysteine to the phenylalanine, the CDR3 is 13 residues long. The retained sequence is limited to the CDR3, 39 bases, with the frame set at the first base.